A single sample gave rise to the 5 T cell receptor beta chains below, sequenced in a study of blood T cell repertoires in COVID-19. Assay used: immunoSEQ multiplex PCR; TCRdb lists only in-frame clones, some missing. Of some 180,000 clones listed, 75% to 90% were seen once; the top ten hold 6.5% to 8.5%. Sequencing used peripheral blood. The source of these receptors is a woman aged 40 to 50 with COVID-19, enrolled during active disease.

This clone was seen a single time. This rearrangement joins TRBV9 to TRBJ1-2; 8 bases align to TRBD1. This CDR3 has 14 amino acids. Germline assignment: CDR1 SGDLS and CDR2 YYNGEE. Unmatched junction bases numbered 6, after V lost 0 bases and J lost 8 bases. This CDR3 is CASSVEAGGAGYTF. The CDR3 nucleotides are TGTGCCAGCAGCGTAGAGGCAGGGGGCGCGGGCTACACCTTC.

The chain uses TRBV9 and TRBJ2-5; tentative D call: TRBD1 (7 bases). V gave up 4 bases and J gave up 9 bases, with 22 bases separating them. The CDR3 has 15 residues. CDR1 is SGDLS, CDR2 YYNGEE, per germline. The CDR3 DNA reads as TGTGCCAGCAGCCCTCGCCAGGGGGGATTCTTGGCCCAGTACTTC. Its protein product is CASSPRQGGFLAQYF.

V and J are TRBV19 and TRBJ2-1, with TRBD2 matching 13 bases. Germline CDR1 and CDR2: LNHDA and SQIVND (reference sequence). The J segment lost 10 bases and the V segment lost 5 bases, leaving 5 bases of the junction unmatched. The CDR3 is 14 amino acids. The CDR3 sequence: CASSPGLAGHEQFF. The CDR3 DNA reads TGTGCCAGTAGTCCGGGACTAGCGGGACACGAGCAGTTCTTC.

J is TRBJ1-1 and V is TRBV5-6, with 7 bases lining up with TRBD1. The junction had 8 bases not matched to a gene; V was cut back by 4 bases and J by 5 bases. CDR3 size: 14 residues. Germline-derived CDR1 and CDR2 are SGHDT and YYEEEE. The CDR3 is CASSPTGRVTEAFF. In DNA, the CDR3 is TGTGCCAGCAGCCCGACAGGGAGAGTGACTGAAGCTTTCTTT.

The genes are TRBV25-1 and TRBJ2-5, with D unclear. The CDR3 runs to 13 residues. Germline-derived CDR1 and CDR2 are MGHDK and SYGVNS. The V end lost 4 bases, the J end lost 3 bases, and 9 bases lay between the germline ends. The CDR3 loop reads CASSGENEETQYF. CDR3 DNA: TGTGCCAGCAGTGGCGAAAACGAAGAGACCCAGTACTTC.